Following are 26 T cell receptor beta chains from one sample sequenced in a study of T cells in tumors after PD-1 blockade. TCRdb's table, derived via immunoSEQ multiplex PCR, lists solely in-frame clones and lacks some. Found here are 13,000 to 15,000 clones, 65% to 85% of them singletons; the top ten hold 25%. The source was PBMCs, collected after anti-PD-1 treatment. These TCRs come from a human donor with basal cell carcinoma.

The J gene is TRBJ2-7, the V gene TRBV2; D not certain. CDR3 length: 11 amino acids. Germline CDR1 reads SNHLY; CDR2 reads FYNNEI. V was cut by 7 bases and J by 4 bases, with 8 bases left in between. Here the CDR3 DNA reads TGTGCCAGCACCTACCGATACGAGCAGTACTTC. It codes for CASTYRYEQYF.

This sequence joins TRBV24-1 and TRBJ2-7; a weak D match, TRBD1 (6 bases). The CDR3 runs to 16 residues. Trimming removed 4 bases from V and 2 bases from J, with 17 bases in between. Per germline, CDR1 KGHDR and CDR2 SFDVKD. In DNA form, the CDR3 reads TGTGCCACCAGTGAGAACCCCGGCACAGGGCCCTACGAGCAGTACTTC. It codes for CATSENPGTGPYEQYF.

The V gene is TRBV18, the J gene TRBJ2-7, with TRBD2 as a possible D gene (6 bases). V was cut by 4 bases and J by 3 bases, with 13 bases left in between. From germline, CDR1 is KGHSH and CDR2 LQKENI. CDR3 size: 14 residues. CDR3 sequence reads: CASSLRDSSYEQYF. The CDR3 coding sequence is TGTGCCAGCTCACTTCGGGACTCGAGCTACGAGCAGTACTTC.

This clone appeared once. J is TRBJ1-3 and V is TRBV2; D unclear. The V and J ends lost 3 bases and 3 bases respectively, with 9 bases between them. In germline, CDR1 is SNHLY, CDR2 FYNNEI. The CDR3 runs 14 residues. For the CDR3, the DNA is TGTGCCAGCAGTGACGAAGGCATTGGAAACACCATATATTTT. Residues: CASSDEGIGNTIYF.

The V gene is TRBV24-1, the J gene TRBJ2-3; TRBD2 aligns across 8 bases. The V and J ends lost 3 bases and 0 bases, in that order; junction bases with no gene match: 4. The CDR3 covers 16 residues. The V gene's germline CDR1 is KGHDR and CDR2 SFDVKD. The CDR3 DNA sequence: TGTGCCACCAGTGATACTAGCGGTGGTAGCACAGATACGCAGTATTTT. Its translation is CATSDTSGGSTDTQYF.

This chain links TRBV6-5 with TRBJ2-7; D gene uncertain. The CDR3 loop spans 15 amino acids. With 5 bases removed from V and 1 base from J, the gap between germline ends came to 15 bases. The germline gives CDR1 MNHEY, CDR2 SVGAGI. CDR3 residues: CASSKHFSDSYEQYF. The CDR3 nucleotides are TGTGCCAGCAGTAAACACTTCAGCGATTCCTACGAGCAGTACTTC.

Here the CDR3 reads CASSLTSGRHPRPYEQYF. CDR3 coding DNA: TGCGCCAGCAGCTTGACTAGCGGGAGGCATCCTAGACCGTACGAGCAGTACTTC. The chain is built from TRBV5-1 and TRBJ2-7; 12 bases fit TRBD2. CDR1 and CDR2 from the germline V gene are SGHRS and YFSETQ. Trimming took 1 base from V and 4 from J; bases not matched to a gene: 12. The CDR3 runs to 18 residues.

The chain links TRBV24-1 to TRBJ1-2; no definite D call. The V gene's germline CDR1 is KGHDR and CDR2 SFDVKD. V lost 0 bases, J lost 6 bases, and 7 bases lay in between. This CDR3 is built from 13 residues. This CDR3 reads CATSDLRSDGYTF. The CDR3 DNA is TGTGCCACCAGTGATTTGCGATCGGATGGCTACACCTTC.

The J gene is TRBJ2-5, the V gene TRBV5-1; a possible D gene is TRBD1 (5 bases). V was pared by 0 bases and J by 3 bases, with 6 bases between. The CDR3 covers 13 residues. Germline V gene data show CDR1 as SGHRS and CDR2 as YFSETQ. The CDR3 DNA reads TGCGCCAGCAGCTTGGGCAGGGAAGAGACCCAGTACTTC. It is translated as CASSLGREETQYF.

This clone was counted once. The chain combines TRBV29-1 with TRBJ1-1, with D maybe TRBD1 (5 bases). V lost 7 bases to trimming and J lost 6 bases, with 18 bases between them. The germline gives CDR1 SQVTM, CDR2 ANQGSEA. This CDR3 has 13 amino acids. Here the CDR3 reads CSATREVPPEAFF. In DNA, the CDR3 is TGCAGCGCCACCAGGGAGGTCCCGCCTGAAGCTTTCTTT.

This rearrangement joins TRBV7-9 to TRBJ1-2; D gene unclear. V was trimmed by 0 bases and J by 6 bases, leaving 17 bases between them. The CDR3 is made up of 16 amino acids. The germline V gene encodes CDR1 SEHNR and CDR2 FQNEAQ (reference sequence). This chain's CDR3 is CASSLASGRIVDGYTF. DNA for the CDR3: TGTGCCAGCAGCTTAGCGAGTGGCAGGATAGTCGATGGCTACACCTTC.

V usage is TRBV5-6 and J usage is TRBJ2-1; 8 positions agree with TRBD1. CDR3 size: 15 residues. CDR1 SGHDT and CDR2 YYEEEE come from the germline V gene. Trimming cost V 2 bases and J 0 bases; bases outside gene matches: 1. CDR3 in amino acids: CASSFRGPSYNEQFF. CDR3 nucleotide sequence: TGTGCCAGCAGCTTCAGGGGGCCCTCCTACAATGAGCAGTTCTTC.

This chain uses TRBV28 with TRBJ1-1; D perhaps matches TRBD1 (6 bases). The V end lost 7 bases, the J end lost 0 bases, and 15 bases lay between the germline ends. Germline CDR1 and CDR2: MDHEN and SYDVKM. This CDR3 region has 15 residues. CDR3 nucleotide sequence: TGTGCCAGCACCTTGGAGGGGGTAGTGAACACTGAAGCTTTCTTT. It specifies CASTLEGVVNTEAFF.

The rearrangement uses TRBV12-5 and TRBJ1-6; D is possibly TRBD1 (5 bases). Between the trimmed V and J ends, which lost 6 bases and 6 bases, there was a span of 9 bases. The V gene's germline CDR1 is LGHNT and CDR2 FRNRAP. The CDR3 covers 13 residues. As DNA, the CDR3 is TGTGCTAGTGGGACAGTCGGTAATTCACCCCTCCACTTT. Its translation is CASGTVGNSPLHF.

The chain is built from TRBV6-5 and TRBJ1-1; D possibly corresponds to TRBD1 (6 bases). The V end lost 5 bases, the J end lost 7 bases, and 11 bases lay between the germline ends. There are 12 residues in the CDR3. CDR1 and CDR2 (germline): MNHEY, SVGAGI. CDR3 in amino acids: CASSKRGDEAFF. DNA of the CDR3: TGTGCCAGCAGTAAAAGGGGGGATGAAGCTTTCTTT.

V usage is TRBV10-1 and J usage is TRBJ1-1; no definite D call. The CDR3 has 12 residues. V was shortened by 3 bases and J by 5 bases, with 7 bases between the two germline ends. Germline-derived CDR1 and CDR2 are WNHNN and SYGVQD (reference sequence). Written as DNA, the CDR3 is TGCGCCAGCAGTGAAGAGGGAACTGAAGCTTTCTTT. This gives the protein CASSEEGTEAFF.

V and J are TRBV4-1 and TRBJ2-2; TRBD2 agrees at 7 bases. This CDR3 comprises 15 residues. The J segment lost 8 bases and the V segment lost 1 base, leaving 7 bases of the junction unmatched. Germline-derived CDR1 and CDR2 are MGHRA and YSYEKL. The CDR3 DNA is TGCGCCAGCAGCCAAGGACTAGCACCTTCGGGGGAGCTGTTTTTT. It encodes CASSQGLAPSGELFF.

The CDR3: CAISGIQGRGGNTIYF. CDR3 nucleotide sequence: TGTGCCATCAGTGGAATACAGGGGAGAGGGGGAAACACCATATATTTT. The chain couples TRBV10-3 to TRBJ1-3, with 7 nucleotides matching TRBD1. The CDR3 loop spans 16 amino acids. Trimming at V came to 4 bases and at J to 4 bases, leaving 10 bases not matched to a gene. From germline, CDR1 is ENHRY and CDR2 SYGVKD.

This chain uses TRBV5-5 with TRBJ2-1, with TRBD1 as a possible D gene (8 bases). Per germline, CDR1 SGHKS and CDR2 YYEKEE (reference sequence). Deletions cut 4 bases from V and 7 bases from J, with 15 bases between. The CDR3 sequence is 14 residues long. The CDR3 loop is CASSAIQGGNEQFF. The CDR3 DNA is TGTGCCAGCAGCGCGATACAGGGGGGGAATGAGCAGTTCTTC. Filled out from reference TRBV5-5 and TRBJ2-1, the complete variable domain reads DAGVTQSPTHLIKTRGQQVTLRCSPISGHKSVSWYQQVLGQGPQFIFQYYEKEERGRGNFPDRFSARQFPNYSSELNVNALLLGDSALYLCASSAIQGGNEQFFGPGTRLTVL.

CDR3 in amino acids: CAWRGTNTEAFF. For the CDR3, the DNA is TGTGCCTGGAGGGGGACGAACACTGAAGCTTTCTTT. V gene TRBV30 combines with J gene TRBJ1-1, with D possibly being TRBD1 (5 bases). This CDR3 is 12 amino acids long. Germline lookup yields CDR1 GTSNPN and CDR2 SVGIG (reference sequence). Deletions cut 3 bases from V and 1 base from J, with 6 bases between. The variable domain in full, completed from reference TRBV30 and TRBJ1-1, reads SQTIHQWPATLVQPVGSPLSLECTVEGTSNPNLYWYRQAAGRGLQLLFYSVGIGQISSEVPQNLSASRPQDRQFILSSKKLLLSDSGFYLCAWRGTNTEAFFGQGTRLTVV.

This clone was picked up one time. The chain links TRBV6-5 to TRBJ1-2; D is possibly TRBD1 (6 bases). CDR1 is MNHEY and CDR2 is SVGAGI in the germline V gene. With 0 bases removed from V and 3 bases from J, the gap between germline ends came to 11 bases. The CDR3 has 15 residues. CDR3 residues: CASSYSGGLHYGYTF. The CDR3 bases are TGTGCCAGCAGTTACTCCGGGGGCTTGCACTATGGCTACACCTTC.

The chain carries TRBV6-5 and TRBJ1-2; D gene ambiguous. V dropped 0 bases and J dropped 4 bases, with 6 bases sitting between them. The germline V gene has CDR1 MNHEY and CDR2 SVGAGI. There are 13 residues in the CDR3. This CDR3 reads CASSYSSRYGYTF. CDR3 coding DNA: TGTGCCAGCAGTTACTCCTCACGCTATGGCTACACCTTC.

This clone was observed a few times. The chain has TRBV5-4 and TRBJ1-3; D ambiguous. CDR1 and CDR2 (germline): SGHNT, YYREEE (reference sequence). CDR3 length: 14 amino acids. V was clipped by 0 bases and J by 0 bases, with 4 bases between them. CDR3 DNA: TGTGCCAGCAGCTTGGACAACTCTGGAAACACCATATATTTT. This gives the protein CASSLDNSGNTIYF.

This clone was observed a handful of times. The CDR3 DNA follows: TGTGCCACCAGTGATACTACTGAACTAAATCAGCCCCAGCATTTT. Its protein is CATSDTTELNQPQHF. The rearrangement joins TRBV24-1 to TRBJ1-5; D unresolved. The germline V and J ends were trimmed by 3 bases and 4 bases, with 12 bases remaining between them. Germline V gives CDR1 KGHDR, CDR2 SFDVKD. The CDR3 has 15 residues.

The rearrangement uses TRBV11-3 and TRBJ1-1; 7 positions agree with TRBD1. The length of the CDR3 is 13 residues. The germline V gene has CDR1 SGHNT and CDR2 YENEEA. The V segment lost 4 bases and the J segment 5 bases; nucleotides outside the gene matches: 4. Here the CDR3 DNA reads TGTGCCAGCAGCTGGGACAGTGCGACTGAAGCTTTCTTT. Translating gives CASSWDSATEAFF.

The chain employs TRBV28 and TRBJ1-2; the D gene is possibly TRBD1 (6 bases). The V and J ends lost 7 bases and 6 bases respectively, with 24 bases between them. Germline V CDR1 and CDR2: MDHEN, SYDVKM. This CDR3 comprises 16 residues. DNA for the CDR3: TGTGCCAGCACCCGAGGGTGGGGGCCCGGTGGAAATGGCTACACCTTC. The encoded protein is CASTRGWGPGGNGYTF.